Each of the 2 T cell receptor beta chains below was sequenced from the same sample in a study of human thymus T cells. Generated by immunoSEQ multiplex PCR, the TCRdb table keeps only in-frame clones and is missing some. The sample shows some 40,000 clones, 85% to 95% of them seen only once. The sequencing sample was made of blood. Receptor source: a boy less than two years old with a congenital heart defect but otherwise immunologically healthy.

The CDR3 loop is CASRGTAKNIQYF. Here the CDR3 DNA reads TGCGCCAGCAGAGGGACCGCCAAAAACATTCAGTACTTC. The chain links TRBV4-1 to TRBJ2-4; possibly TRBD1 or TRBD2 for D (5 bases each). Germline CDR1 MGHRA, CDR2 YSYEKL. Trimming took off 6 bases at V and 1 base at J, with 7 bases between the two ends. The CDR3 runs 13 residues.

The CDR3 protein is CASSPAYTDTQYF. DNA of the CDR3: TGTGCCAGCAGCCCTGCCTACACAGATACGCAGTATTTT. V usage is TRBV7-9 and J usage is TRBJ2-3, with D hard to call. Germline V lookup: CDR1 SEHNR, CDR2 FQNEAQ (reference sequence). V lost 5 bases to trimming and J lost 2 bases, with 8 bases between them. This CDR3 has 13 amino acids.